This is a list of T cell receptor beta chains from one sample in a study of blood T cell repertoires in COVID-19. Repertoires were generated with immunoSEQ multiplex PCR, while TCRdb's copy carries only in-frame clones and drops some. The repertoire includes roughly 160,000 clones, 85% to 90% of them detected once, and under 0.7% sits in the top ten. The sequencing input was peripheral blood. The source is a man in his 60s with COVID-19, enrolled during active disease. The CDR3 runs from the conserved cysteine through the conserved F or W. The D gene is left open where the match is weak. Clone size appears in some rows only: once, few, many, or a class for an expanded clone.

v_gene	d_gene	abundance	j_gene	CDR3aa
TRBV7-6	.	.	TRBJ2-7	CASSLASQGRHEQYF
TRBV3-1/TRBV3-2	.	.	TRBJ1-1	CASSPVPGHYTEAFF
TRBV7-9	.	.	TRBJ2-7	CASSLAGVEQYF
TRBV9	TRBD1	.	TRBJ1-1	CASSTYTGGGTEAFF
TRBV6-5	TRBD1	.	TRBJ1-2	CASSDLTGGQGGYTF
TRBV28	TRBD1	.	TRBJ1-1	CASSLPRGPTEAFF
TRBV6-5	.	.	TRBJ1-5	CAVATGTNQPQHF
TRBV3-1/TRBV3-2	TRBD2	.	TRBJ2-5	CASSLRTRHQETQYF
TRBV7-9	.	.	TRBJ1-5	CASSAGQGLPNSNQPQHF
TRBV3-1/TRBV3-2	TRBD1	.	TRBJ2-2	CASTQTPRTGNGELFF
TRBV7-2	.	.	TRBJ1-6	CASGGQGNSPLHF
TRBV2	.	.	TRBJ2-1	CASSDPQYSSYNEQFF
TRBV29-1	.	.	TRBJ1-2	CSVEEGGYGYTF
TRBV2	TRBD1	.	TRBJ1-1	CASRQGVWTEAFF
TRBV3-1/TRBV3-2	TRBD1	.	TRBJ1-2	CASSQRIQGVGGYTF
TRBV3-1/TRBV3-2	TRBD1	once	TRBJ1-1	CASSSLGGQINTEAFF
TRBV18	.	once	TRBJ2-1	CASSPPGVSSYNEQFF
TRBV19	.	.	TRBJ2-6	CASSGQSISGANVLTF
TRBV7-3	.	.	TRBJ2-2	CASSQGSGGNTGELFF
TRBV19	.	.	TRBJ2-6	CASSTRAGQPLSGANVLTF
TRBV7-8	.	.	TRBJ1-5	CASSLGVGLAQPQHF
TRBV30	.	.	TRBJ2-1	CAWVHARGQFF
TRBV4-3	.	.	TRBJ2-3	CASSQGQSVDTQYF
TRBV28	TRBD1	.	TRBJ2-7	CASSPTGTGSHEQYF
TRBV19	.	.	TRBJ1-1	CASTPFGELNTEAFF
TRBV3-1/TRBV3-2	.	.	TRBJ2-5	CASSPTVDQETQYF